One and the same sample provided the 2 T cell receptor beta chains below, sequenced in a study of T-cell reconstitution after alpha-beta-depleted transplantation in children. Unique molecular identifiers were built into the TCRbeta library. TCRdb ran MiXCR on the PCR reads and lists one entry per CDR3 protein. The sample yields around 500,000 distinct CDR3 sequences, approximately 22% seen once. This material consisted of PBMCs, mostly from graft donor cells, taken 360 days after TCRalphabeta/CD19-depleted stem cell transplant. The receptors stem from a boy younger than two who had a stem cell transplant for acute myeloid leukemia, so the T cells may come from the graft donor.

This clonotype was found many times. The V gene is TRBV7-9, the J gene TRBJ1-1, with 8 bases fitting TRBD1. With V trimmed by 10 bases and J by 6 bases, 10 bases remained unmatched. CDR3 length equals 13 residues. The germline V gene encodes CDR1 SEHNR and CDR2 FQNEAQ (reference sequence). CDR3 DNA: TGTGCCATGAGCGGGACAGGTGGCGCTGAAGCTTTCTTT. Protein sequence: CAMSGTGGAEAFF.

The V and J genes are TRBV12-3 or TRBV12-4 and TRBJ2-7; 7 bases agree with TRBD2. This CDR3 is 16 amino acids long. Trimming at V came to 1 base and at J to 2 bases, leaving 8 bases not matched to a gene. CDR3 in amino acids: CASSLGGAAGAYEQYV. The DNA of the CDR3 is TGTGCCAGCAGTTTAGGGGGCGCCGCGGGGGCCTACGAGCAGTACGTC.